This T cell receptor (beta chain) was sequenced for a study of blood T cell repertoires in COVID-19. Study context: Spain, Italy and the United States supplied samples that represented acute and convalescent COVID-19. Nucleic acid was either cDNA or gDNA, and it came from T cells, B-cell-depleted T cells, or PBMCs.

Per the authors' pipeline: Using reference gene primer amplification, nucleated cell counts were estimated. Generated by immunoSEQ multiplex PCR, the TCRdb table keeps only in-frame clones and is missing some. V and J calls plus clone size are reproduced from that table; the DNA served to infer D and trimming. The table records roughly 200,000 clones, 90% of them present only once. CDR3 length: 15 residues. Germline V lookup: CDR1 KGHSH, CDR2 LQKENI. V lost 1 base to trimming and J lost 1 base, with 10 bases between them. The receptor's source is a man in his fifties with acute or convalescent COVID-19. Sequencing was carried out using peripheral blood. The chain employs TRBV18 and TRBJ2-5, with D possibly being TRBD1 (5 bases). In nucleotides, the CDR3 is TGTGCCAGCTCACCACAATCAGGGATCCAAGAGACCCAGTACTTC. Residues: CASSPQSGIQETQYF.